Shown below are 5 T cell receptor beta chains from a single sample sequenced in a study of T cell repertoires in cytomegalovirus infection. The antigens these receptors bind are not known. TCRdb analysed the reads with MiXCR anew, one entry per CDR3 protein. Of under 500,000 distinct CDR3 sequences in the sample, 42% were seen once. Sequenced here: cultured PBMCs, sampled from culture after CMV antigen stimulation. These receptors all come from a human donor in good health (CMV status not recorded). Some clones in this sample may be carry-over from other donors' samples.

The chain is built from TRBV19 and TRBJ2-1, with D maybe TRBD2 (6 bases). The germline gives CDR1 LNHDA, CDR2 SQIVND (reference sequence). V shed 7 bases and J shed 4 bases, with 14 bases lying between them. This CDR3 comprises 14 residues. CDR3 in amino acids: CASIRGLSYNEQFF. DNA for the CDR3: TGTGCCAGTATAAGAGGACTAAGTTACAATGAGCAGTTCTTC.

The chain joins TRBV19 to TRBJ1-5; perhaps TRBD1 as D (6 bases). The CDR3 is 14 amino acids. Germline CDR1 LNHDA, CDR2 SQIVND (reference sequence). Between the trimmed V and J ends, which lost 4 bases and 3 bases, there was a span of 10 bases. The CDR3 bases are TGTGCCAGTAGTACACAGGGCCACAATCAGCCCCAGCATTTT. Translation gives CASSTQGHNQPQHF. Together with reference TRBV19 and TRBJ1-5, the CDR3 gives the full variable domain: DGGITQSPKYLFRKEGQNVTLSCEQNLNHDAMYWYRQDPGQGLRLIYYSQIVNDFQKGDIAEGYSVSREKKESFPLTVTSAQKNPTAFYLCASSTQGHNQPQHFGDGTRLSIL.

This chain connects TRBV20-1 to TRBJ2-3, with 9 bases aligning to TRBD1. The CDR3 covers 20 residues. Germline CDR1 and CDR2: DFQATT and SNEGSKA (reference sequence). V gave up 0 bases and J gave up 2 bases; unmatched junction bases: 18. CDR3 DNA: TGCAGTGCTAGAGACTCTTTTCCGCCTGCCGGGACAGGGTTCACAGATACGCAGTATTTT. Translating it yields CSARDSFPPAGTGFTDTQYF.

The chain uses TRBV20-1 and TRBJ1-1; D possibly corresponds to TRBD1 (6 bases). The CDR3 has 14 residues. V lost 3 bases, J lost 5 bases, and 16 bases lay in between. The germline gives CDR1 DFQATT, CDR2 SNEGSKA (reference sequence). The chain's CDR3 is CSASLQGVGTEAFF. CDR3 sequence (DNA): TGCAGTGCTAGCCTACAGGGAGTAGGGACTGAAGCTTTCTTT.

J is TRBJ2-3 and V is TRBV18; D uncertain. V lost 6 bases to trimming and J lost 10 bases, with 23 bases between them. Looked up from germline, CDR1 is KGHSH and CDR2 is LQKENI. CDR3 length: 15 residues. The CDR3 sequence: CASSPARAEESSQYF. CDR3 nucleotide sequence: TGTGCCAGCTCCCCAGCACGGGCGGAAGAATCTTCGCAGTATTTT.